Given below is one T cell receptor (beta chain) in context. Its target is not known. This sample was taken from a study of CD8+ T cells in alopecia areata. About the research overall: Treatment comprised oral tofacitinib, 5 to 10 mg twice daily, in treated patients.

Study-level points and caveats: Compared with normal scalp, lesional scalp had higher clonality and more expanded CD8+ clones.

The authors extracted RNA and reverse transcribed it into cDNA as the sequencing template. Method: immunoSEQ multiplex PCR; TCRdb's copy keeps in-frame clones and lacks some. The sample holds hundreds of thousands of clones, 50% to 60% seen once. The TCR sequence derives from a human donor with alopecia areata. The sample consisted of CD4+ T cells sorted from blood, taken at week 0.

The CDR3 region is CASSRTGRRPLQGQPQHF. The CDR3 DNA reads as TGTGCCAGCAGCCGGACCGGACGGCGGCCGCTACAGGGTCAGCCCCAGCATTTT. The genes are TRBV4-2 and TRBJ1-5; weak D call: TRBD1 (6 bases). V was cut by 4 bases and J by 6 bases, with 25 bases left in between. Per germline, CDR1 LGHNA and CDR2 YNFKEQ. The CDR3 length is 18 residues.